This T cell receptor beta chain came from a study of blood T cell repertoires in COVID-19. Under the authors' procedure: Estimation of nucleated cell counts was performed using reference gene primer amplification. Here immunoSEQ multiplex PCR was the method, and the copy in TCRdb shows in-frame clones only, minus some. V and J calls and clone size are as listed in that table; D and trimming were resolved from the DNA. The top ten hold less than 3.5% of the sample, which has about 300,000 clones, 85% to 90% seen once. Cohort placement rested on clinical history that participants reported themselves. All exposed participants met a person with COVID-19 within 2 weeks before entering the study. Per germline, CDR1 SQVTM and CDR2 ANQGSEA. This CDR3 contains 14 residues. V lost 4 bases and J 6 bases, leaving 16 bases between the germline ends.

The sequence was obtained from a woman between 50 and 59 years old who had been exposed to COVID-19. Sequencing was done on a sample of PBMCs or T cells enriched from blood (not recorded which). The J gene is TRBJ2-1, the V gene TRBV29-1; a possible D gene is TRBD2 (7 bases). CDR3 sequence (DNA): TGCAGCGTTGTGGAGCCGAGGGGGGGCAATGAGCAGTTCTTC. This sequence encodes CSVVEPRGGNEQFF.